Listed below are T cell receptor beta chains from one sample, sequenced in a study of CD8 T cells in Susac syndrome. TCRdb re-derived calls from the immunoSEQ multiplex PCR reads in MiXCR, one entry per CDR3 protein. The sample shows about 140,000 distinct CDR3 sequences, approximately 95% of them seen only once. Sequences were obtained from CD4+ T cells from PBMCs. These receptors were taken from a human donor with Susac syndrome. Each CDR3 is given with its conserved first and last residue. The D gene is left open where the match is weak. The size field is filled for only some rows; it gives once, few, many or a size class.

v_call	d_call	j_call	clone_size	cdr3_aa	cdr3_nt
TRBV15	NA	TRBJ1-2	once	CATSRSRDNYGYTF	TGTGCCACCAGCAGATCCCGGGATAACTATGGCTACACCTTC
TRBV12-3/TRBV12-4	NA	TRBJ1-2	NA	CASSPLRGANGYTF	TGTGCCAGCAGTCCCCTCCGGGGTGCTAATGGCTACACCTTC
TRBV12-3/TRBV12-4	NA	TRBJ1-2	NA	CASSLFLSRDGYTF	TGTGCCAGCAGTTTATTCCTCAGCAGGGACGGCTACACCTTC
TRBV15	NA	TRBJ2-7	NA	CATSPDGAPSSYEQYF	TGTGCCACCAGTCCCGATGGGGCACCAAGCTCCTACGAGCAGTACTTC
TRBV27	NA	TRBJ1-2	NA	CASSATGNNYGYTF	TGTGCCAGCAGTGCGACAGGAAATAACTATGGCTACACCTTC
TRBV20-1	NA	TRBJ2-1	NA	CSVRANSRRYNEQFF	TGCAGTGTCAGGGCAAACTCCCGCCGTTACAATGAGCAGTTCTTC
TRBV20-1	TRBD1	TRBJ1-1	NA	CSARDSGQGSFVGTEAFF	TGCAGTGCTAGAGATTCGGGACAGGGATCTTTTGTTGGCACTGAAGCTTTCTTT
TRBV12-3/TRBV12-4	NA	TRBJ2-1	NA	CASSFREEQFF	TGTGCCAGCAGTTTTAGGGAGGAGCAGTTCTTC
TRBV9	NA	TRBJ1-3	NA	CASSVDRTAVGNTIYF	TGTGCCAGCAGCGTAGACCGGACAGCGGTCGGAAACACCATATATTTT
TRBV28	TRBD1	TRBJ1-2	once	CASSITGVGGYTF	TGTGCCAGCAGTATCACAGGGGTGGGTGGCTACACCTTC
TRBV30	TRBD1	TRBJ2-7	NA	CAWSGTGVPLEQYF	TGTGCCTGGAGTGGAACAGGGGTCCCACTCGAGCAGTACTTC
TRBV29-1	NA	TRBJ1-1	NA	CSTRDGNTEAFF	TGCAGCACACGCGACGGGAACACTGAAGCTTTCTTT
TRBV20-1	NA	TRBJ2-7	once	CSATGPTLEQYF	TGCAGTGCAACCGGGCCGACGCTCGAGCAGTACTTC
TRBV20-1	NA	TRBJ1-2	NA	CSATLGGPANYGYTF	TGCAGTGCAACGTTAGGAGGGCCAGCTAACTATGGCTACACCTTC
TRBV5-1	NA	TRBJ2-7	NA	CASSLDQNEQYF	TGCGCCAGCAGCTTGGACCAAAACGAGCAGTACTTC
TRBV9	TRBD1	TRBJ2-6	NA	CASSARQGLASGANVLTF	TGTGCCAGCAGCGCAAGACAGGGGCTGGCATCTGGGGCCAACGTCCTGACTTTC
TRBV2	NA	TRBJ1-5	once	CASSEGLQPQHF	TGTGCCAGCAGTGAAGGTCTCCAGCCCCAGCATTTT
TRBV19	NA	TRBJ2-6	once	CASSVGPIRSGANVLTF	TGTGCCAGTAGTGTGGGACCGATCCGCTCTGGGGCCAACGTCCTGACTTTC
TRBV5-6	TRBD1	TRBJ1-2	NA	CASLETGDPGYGYTF	TGTGCCAGCCTCGAGACAGGGGACCCGGGATATGGCTACACCTTC
TRBV30	NA	TRBJ1-1	NA	CAWSVNGRGRNTEAFF	TGTGCCTGGAGTGTAAACGGTCGGGGTAGGAACACTGAAGCTTTCTTT
TRBV27	TRBD1	TRBJ1-2	NA	CASSPRDSRYGYTF	TGTGCCAGCAGTCCACGGGACAGCAGATATGGCTACACCTTC
TRBV4-1	TRBD1	TRBJ2-3	NA	CASSQGRGQGSTDTQYF	TGCGCCAGCAGCCAGGGACGGGGACAGGGTAGCACAGATACGCAGTATTTT
TRBV20-1	NA	TRBJ1-1	once	CSAGDMNTEAFF	TGCAGTGCTGGGGATATGAACACTGAAGCTTTCTTT
TRBV29-1	NA	TRBJ2-7	NA	CSARGAMNEQYF	TGCAGCGCACGAGGCGCTATGAACGAGCAGTACTTC
TRBV28	TRBD1	TRBJ1-2	NA	CASSLWTGTNYGYTF	TGTGCCAGCAGTTTATGGACAGGGACTAACTATGGCTACACCTTC
TRBV20-1	NA	TRBJ1-3	NA	CSATGLDTIYF	TGCAGTGCTACCGGACTCGACACCATATATTTT
TRBV12-3/TRBV12-4	NA	TRBJ1-3	NA	CASRIRGTGNTIYF	TGTGCCAGCAGGATAAGGGGAACTGGAAACACCATATATTTT
TRBV7-2	NA	TRBJ2-1	NA	CASSPTRNNEQFF	TGTGCCAGCAGCCCGACTAGAAACAATGAGCAGTTCTTC
TRBV30	TRBD1	TRBJ1-1	NA	CAWSSKSGGATEAFF	TGTGCCTGGAGTTCCAAATCAGGGGGCGCGACTGAAGCTTTCTTT
TRBV5-1	NA	TRBJ2-5	once	CASSHPLRETQYF	TGCGCCAGCAGCCACCCCCTCCGAGAGACCCAGTACTTC
TRBV25-1	NA	TRBJ2-5	NA	CASSDIETQYF	TGTGCCAGCAGTGATATTGAGACCCAGTACTTC
TRBV6-5	TRBD2	TRBJ2-3	NA	CASSRTSGSADTQYF	TGTGCCAGCAGTCGGACTAGCGGGAGCGCAGATACGCAGTATTTT
TRBV23-1	NA	TRBJ2-7	NA	CASSQAPKARTRSYEQYF	TGCGCCAGCAGTCAAGCCCCAAAAGCACGGACACGCTCCTACGAGCAGTACTTC
TRBV5-1	NA	TRBJ1-1	NA	CASRNTGNTEAFF	TGCGCCAGCAGAAATACAGGGAACACTGAAGCTTTCTTT
TRBV7-9	TRBD1	TRBJ1-3	NA	CASSWTGDSGNTIYF	TGTGCCAGCAGCTGGACAGGGGACTCTGGAAACACCATATATTTT